This T cell receptor beta chain appears in the sequencing data of a study of blood T cell repertoires in COVID-19. Losses at the gene ends were 6 bases for V and 3 bases for J; bases not matched to a gene: 7. The CDR3 loop spans 15 amino acids. Germline V gene lookup returns CDR1 SGHTA and CDR2 FQGNSA. Some clones are missing from TCRdb's copy, which holds only in-frame ones; the method was immunoSEQ multiplex PCR. The sample includes roughly 70,000 clones, more than 90% of them seen just once. The sequenced material came from peripheral blood. This clonotype was sampled from a human donor with active COVID-19. The donor label of this sample is uncertain. This sequence joins TRBV7-2 and TRBJ2-1; 8 bases align to TRBD2. The CDR3 DNA reads as TGTGCCAGCAGACGGGGGGGGTCCGGCTACAATGAGCAGTTCTTC. The encoded protein is CASRRGGSGYNEQFF.